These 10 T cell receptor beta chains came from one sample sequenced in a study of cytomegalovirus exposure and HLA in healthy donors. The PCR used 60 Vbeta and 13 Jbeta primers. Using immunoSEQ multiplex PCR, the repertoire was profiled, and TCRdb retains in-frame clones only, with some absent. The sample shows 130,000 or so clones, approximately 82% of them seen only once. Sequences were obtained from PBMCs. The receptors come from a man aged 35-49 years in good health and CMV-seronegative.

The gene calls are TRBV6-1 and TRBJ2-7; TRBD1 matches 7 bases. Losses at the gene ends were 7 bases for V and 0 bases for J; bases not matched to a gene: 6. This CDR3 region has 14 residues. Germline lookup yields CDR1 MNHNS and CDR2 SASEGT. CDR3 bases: TGTGCCAGCAAGTACGACAGGGCCTCCTACGAGCAGTACTTC. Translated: CASKYDRASYEQYF.

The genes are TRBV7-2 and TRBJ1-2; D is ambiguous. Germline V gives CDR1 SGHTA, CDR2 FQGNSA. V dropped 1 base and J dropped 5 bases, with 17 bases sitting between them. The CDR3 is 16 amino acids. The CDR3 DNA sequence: TGTGCCAGCAGCTTAGGTCTTCTCCGGGATGAATATGGCTACACCTTC. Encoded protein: CASSLGLLRDEYGYTF.

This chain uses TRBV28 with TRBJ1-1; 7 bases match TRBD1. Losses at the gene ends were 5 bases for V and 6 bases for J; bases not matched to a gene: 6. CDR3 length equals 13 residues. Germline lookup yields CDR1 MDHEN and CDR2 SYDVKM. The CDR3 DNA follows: TGTGCCAGCAGTGCAGGACAGGTGGCTGAAGCTTTCTTT. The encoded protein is CASSAGQVAEAFF.

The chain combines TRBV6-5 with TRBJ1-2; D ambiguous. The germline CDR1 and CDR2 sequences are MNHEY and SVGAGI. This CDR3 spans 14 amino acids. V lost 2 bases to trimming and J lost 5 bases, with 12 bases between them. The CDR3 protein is CASSYGGLPYGYTF. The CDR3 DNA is TGTGCCAGCAGTTACGGAGGGCTACCGTATGGCTACACCTTC.

This chain's CDR3 is CASSLEGQSNNSPLHF. The CDR3 DNA follows: TGCGCCAGCAGCTTGGAGGGACAGAGCAATAATTCACCCCTCCACTTT. The chain couples TRBV5-1 to TRBJ1-6; 7 bases are shared with TRBD1. In germline, CDR1 is SGHRS, CDR2 YFSETQ. V lost 0 bases to trimming and J lost 5 bases; unmatched junction nucleotides: 5. This CDR3 spans 16 amino acids.

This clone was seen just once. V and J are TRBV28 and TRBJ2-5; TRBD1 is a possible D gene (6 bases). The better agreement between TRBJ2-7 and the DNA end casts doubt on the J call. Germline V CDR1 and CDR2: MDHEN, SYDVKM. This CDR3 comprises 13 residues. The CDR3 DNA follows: TGTGCCAGCAGTTACAGGGCTCCCTACGAGCAGTACTTC. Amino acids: CASSYRAPYEQYF.

The CDR3 loop reads CASSGAGGSASTDTQYF. CDR3 nucleotides: TGTGCCAGCAGTGGAGCCGGAGGGTCCGCTAGCACAGATACGCAGTATTTT. This sequence joins TRBV2 and TRBJ2-3; TRBD2 is a possible D gene (6 bases). The CDR3 sequence is 17 residues long. Trimming removed 4 bases at V and 0 bases at J, with 17 bases between. Germline V lookup: CDR1 SNHLY, CDR2 FYNNEI.

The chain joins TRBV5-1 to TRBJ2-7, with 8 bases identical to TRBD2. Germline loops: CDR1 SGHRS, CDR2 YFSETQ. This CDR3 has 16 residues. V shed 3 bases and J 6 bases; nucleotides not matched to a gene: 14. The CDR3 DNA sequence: TGCGCCAGCAGCTGGGACCGGGGGGGGATGATGGGCGAGCAGTACTTC. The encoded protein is CASSWDRGGMMGEQYF.

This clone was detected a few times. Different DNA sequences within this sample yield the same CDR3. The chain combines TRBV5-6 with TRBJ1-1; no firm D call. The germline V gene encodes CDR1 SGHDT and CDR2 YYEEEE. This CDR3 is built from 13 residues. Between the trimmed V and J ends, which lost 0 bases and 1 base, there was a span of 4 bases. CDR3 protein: CASSLGANTEAFF. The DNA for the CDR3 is TGTGCCAGCAGCTTGGGGGCGAACACTGAAGCTTTCTTT.

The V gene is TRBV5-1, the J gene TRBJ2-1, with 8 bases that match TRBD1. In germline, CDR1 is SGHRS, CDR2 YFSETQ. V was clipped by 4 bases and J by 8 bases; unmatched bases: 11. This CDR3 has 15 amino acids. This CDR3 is CASSPGTGGFDEQFF. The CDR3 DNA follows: TGCGCCAGCAGCCCTGGGACAGGAGGGTTCGATGAGCAGTTCTTC. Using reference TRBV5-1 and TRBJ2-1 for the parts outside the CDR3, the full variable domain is KAGVTQTPRYLIKTRGQQVTLSCSPISGHRSVSWYQQTPGQGLQFLFEYFSETQRNKGNFPGRFSGRQFSNSRSEMNVSTLELGDSALYLCASSPGTGGFDEQFFGPGTRLTVL.